The 23 T cell receptor beta chains below all came from one sample that was sequenced in a study of T cells in Graves' hyperthyroidism and ophthalmopathy. Researchers amplified the TCR beta CDR3 regions from RNA transcripts. The HTBI primer set was used in a first-round RT-PCR of the TCR CDR3. TCRdb reprocessed the multiplex PCR reads via MiXCR and lists one record per CDR3 protein. The sample lists about 590,000 distinct CDR3 sequences, approximately 14% occurring once. Material for sequencing was blood. These receptors all stem from a woman aged 30 to 39 with Graves' hyperthyroidism.

This clonotype was counted only a few times. The chain uses TRBV10-3 and TRBJ2-3; perhaps D is TRBD1 or TRBD2 (7 bases each). Germline V gene data show CDR1 as ENHRY and CDR2 as SYGVKD. There are 17 residues in the CDR3. V was trimmed by 2 bases and J by 2 bases, leaving 17 bases between them. This CDR3 is CAISELSGGGYTDTQYF. The CDR3 DNA is TGTGCCATCAGTGAGCTATCAGGGGGAGGGTACACAGATACGCAGTATTTT.

This clonotype appeared once. A much larger clone is a single base away; this may be a read error. The chain uses TRBV12-3 or TRBV12-4 and TRBJ2-1; D perhaps matches TRBD2 (6 bases). The DNA end is a closer match to TRBJ2-7, so the J assignment may be wrong. This CDR3 has 15 residues. The CDR3 region has the DNA TGTGCCAGCAGTTTGCTCCTCGGGAGATACAATGAGCAGTACTTC. Encoded protein: CASSLLLGRYNEQYF.

The chain uses TRBV28 and TRBJ1-1; 7 nucleotides agree with TRBD1. The CDR3 is 15 residues long. Germline CDR1 MDHEN, CDR2 SYDVKM. V was clipped by 5 bases and J by 1 base; unmatched bases: 7. The CDR3 protein is CASSNAGQANTEAFF. The CDR3 region has the DNA TGTGCCAGCAGTAACGCCGGACAGGCGAACACTGAAGCTTTCTTT. Full variable domain (outside the CDR3, taken from reference TRBV28 and TRBJ1-1): DVKVTQSSRYLVKRTGEKVFLECVQDMDHENMFWYRQDPGLGLRLIYFSYDVKMKEKGDIPEGYSVSREKKERFSLILESASTNQTSMYLCASSNAGQANTEAFFGQGTRLTVV.

As concerns this clonotype: With a much larger clone just one base away, this may be a read error. The chain carries TRBV20-1 and TRBJ1-5; D is possibly TRBD1 (5 bases). Looked up from germline, CDR1 is DFQATT and CDR2 is SNEGSKA (reference sequence). This CDR3 contains 12 residues. CDR3 bases: TGCAGTGCTAGGGGAGGGAGACAGCTCCAGCATTTT. Amino acids: CSARGGRQLQHF.

This clonotype occurred once. This may stem from a read error, because a much larger clone lies one nucleotide away. V is TRBV20-1 and J is TRBJ2-7, with TRBD2 matching 7 bases. Germline V gene lookup returns CDR1 DFQATT and CDR2 SNEGSKA (reference sequence). Trimming took 6 bases from V and 7 from J; bases not matched to a gene: 18. The CDR3 has 15 amino acids. CDR3 sequence: CSAIPLLVGAGEQYF. CDR3 nucleotide sequence: TGCAGTGCCATCCCCCTGCTAGTGGGAGCGGGAGAGCAGTACTTC.

The V call is TRBV2, the J call TRBJ2-5; D is uncertain. Trimming removed 6 bases at V and 5 bases at J, with 31 bases between. Germline V gene lookup returns CDR1 SNHLY and CDR2 FYNNEI. This CDR3 has 19 amino acids. CDR3 DNA sequence: TGTGCCAGCAGAGCCGGACGGATCTCACAAGGGCGACGGGTTGAGACCCAGTACTTC. Its protein product is CASRAGRISQGRRVETQYF.

Note on this clonotype: A much larger clone is a single base away; this may be a read error. The chain combines TRBV20-1 with TRBJ2-2, with D perhaps being TRBD1 or TRBD2 (6 bases each). The CDR3 extends over 16 amino acids. The germline V gene encodes CDR1 DFQATT and CDR2 SNEGSKA (reference sequence). V shed 5 bases and J shed 3 bases, with 19 bases lying between them. The CDR3 bases are TGCAGTGCTTCTCGGTGGGGGGCGCGTTACACCGGGGAGCTGTTTTTT. This codes for CSASRWGARYTGELFF.

This clonotype was detected only a few times. The V call is TRBV6-1, the J call TRBJ1-1; D is undetermined. The CDR3 covers 14 residues. Looked up from germline, CDR1 is MNHNS and CDR2 is SASEGT. V shed 2 bases and J shed 5 bases, with 12 bases lying between them. In DNA, the CDR3 is TGTGCCAGCAGTGAACCCGCCCGAAAAACTGAAGCTTTCTTT. This encodes CASSEPARKTEAFF.

Ten or more counts support this clonotype. The V gene is TRBV24-1, the J gene TRBJ2-1; D is uncertain. CDR1 is KGHDR, CDR2 SFDVKD, per germline. V lost 3 bases and J lost 10, with 9 bases in between. The CDR3 has 12 residues. CDR3 sequence: CATSDRYKEQFF. DNA for the CDR3: TGTGCCACCAGTGATCGGTATAAAGAGCAGTTCTTC.

V usage is TRBV10-1 and J usage is TRBJ1-2; D gene ambiguous. Trimming took 6 bases from V and 4 from J, leaving 6 bases between them. The CDR3 is 11 amino acids. Germline V gene sequence: CDR1 WNHNN, CDR2 SYGVQD (reference sequence). CDR3 in DNA: TGCGCCAGCAGAGAAAGCTATGGCTACACCTTC. Translated: CASRESYGYTF.

The rearrangement links TRBV11-2 to TRBJ2-3; D gene uncertain. The germline V gene has CDR1 SGHAT and CDR2 FQNNGV. V was trimmed by 2 bases and J by 1 base, leaving 10 bases between them. This CDR3 has 15 amino acids. CDR3 residues: CASSLLAFRTDTQYF. The CDR3 bases are TGTGCCAGCAGCTTATTGGCTTTCCGCACAGATACGCAGTATTTT.

The table lists this clonotype with a few counts. The chain has TRBV6-1 and TRBJ1-5, with D maybe TRBD1 (5 bases). Trimming took off 3 bases at V and 9 bases at J, with 18 bases between the two ends. CDR3 size: 15 residues. CDR1 is MNHNS and CDR2 is SASEGT in the germline V gene. The CDR3 loop reads CASSDGFVGVWPQHF. In nucleotides, the CDR3 is TGTGCCAGCAGTGACGGATTTGTGGGGGTTTGGCCCCAGCATTTT.

This clonotype was found many times. This chain uses TRBV28 with TRBJ2-7; 12 nucleotides agree with TRBD2. J gave up 5 bases and V 1 base, and 12 bases lay outside the gene matches. Germline V gene sequence: CDR1 MDHEN, CDR2 SYDVKM. This CDR3 is 18 amino acids long. The CDR3 DNA sequence: TGTGCCAGCAGTTTATCACCTATTGGACTAGCGGGATTGAACGAGCAGTACTTC. Translation: CASSLSPIGLAGLNEQYF.

The chain is built from TRBV6-5 and TRBJ1-2, with D maybe TRBD1 (5 bases). CDR3 length: 15 amino acids. The ends were cut back, 0 bases at V and 1 base at J, with 9 bases in the middle. CDR1 is MNHEY and CDR2 is SVGAGI in the germline V gene. In DNA, the CDR3 is TGTGCCAGCAGTTACTCCTACAGGTATAACTATGGCTACACCTTC. Amino acids: CASSYSYRYNYGYTF.

This chain joins TRBV16 and TRBJ2-7; the match to TRBD1 covers 9 bases. The length of the CDR3 is 14 residues. The V segment lost 3 bases and the J segment 4 bases; nucleotides outside the gene matches: 4. Germline CDR1 KGHSY, CDR2 FQNENV. CDR3 in DNA: TGTGCCAGCAGCCACGGGACAGGGTCATACGAGCAGTACTTC. It encodes CASSHGTGSYEQYF. The whole variable domain, filled in from reference TRBV16 and TRBJ2-7, reads GEEVAQTPKHLVRGEGQKAKLYCAPIKGHSYVFWYQQVLKNEFKFLISFQNENVFDETGMPKERFSAKCLPNSPCSLEIQATKLEDSAVYFCASSHGTGSYEQYFGPGTRLTVT.

This clonotype occurred a few times. The chain has TRBV7-3 and TRBJ2-1, with 7 bases lining up with TRBD2. Trimming took 2 bases from V and 9 from J; bases not matched to a gene: 7. This CDR3 has 14 residues. The V gene's germline CDR1 is SGHTA and CDR2 FQGTGA. DNA of the CDR3: TGTGCCAGCAGCTTAGGCGCCGGCGGGAGTGAGCAGTTCTTC. Encoded protein: CASSLGAGGSEQFF.

The table lists this clonotype with many counts. This chain joins TRBV24-1 and TRBJ1-2; 8 bases are a match to TRBD1. CDR1 is KGHDR and CDR2 is SFDVKD in the germline V gene. The CDR3 spans 14 residues. V lost 9 bases, J lost 3 bases, and 8 bases stayed unmatched. As DNA, the CDR3 is TGTGCCACCGCATCATCAGGGGGCGACTATGGCTACACCTTC. Its translation: CATASSGGDYGYTF.

This clonotype came up many times. This chain joins TRBV30 and TRBJ2-7; TRBD2 might be the D (5 bases). The CDR3 sequence is 14 residues long. Trimming left V 0 bases short and J 0 bases short, with 9 bases between. CDR1 is GTSNPN and CDR2 is SVGIG in the germline V gene (reference sequence). CDR3 residues: CAWSVAASSYEQYF. CDR3 in DNA: TGTGCCTGGAGTGTAGCGGCAAGCTCCTACGAGCAGTACTTC.

This clonotype turned up a few times. CDR3 in amino acids: CASRGLYGYTF. The CDR3 DNA sequence: TGTGCCAGCAGAGGCCTCTATGGCTACACCTTC. The V and J genes are TRBV27 and TRBJ1-2; no firm D call. Germline V gene lookup returns CDR1 MNHEY and CDR2 SMNVEV (reference sequence). This CDR3 contains 11 residues. With 6 bases removed from V and 4 bases from J, the gap between germline ends came to 6 bases.

The rearrangement joins TRBV9 to TRBJ1-2; possible D gene TRBD1, 6 bases. V shed 4 bases and J shed 4 bases, with 17 bases lying between them. CDR3 size: 15 residues. The germline V gene encodes CDR1 SGDLS and CDR2 YYNGEE. The CDR3 protein is CASSLQTGTGYGYTF. The CDR3 nucleotides read TGTGCCAGCAGCCTTCAAACAGGGACCGGCTATGGCTACACCTTC.

This clonotype has at least ten counts. The chain recombines TRBV28 with TRBJ1-1; D ambiguous. The CDR3 extends over 13 amino acids. Germline assignment: CDR1 MDHEN and CDR2 SYDVKM. V lost 6 bases and J 0 bases, leaving 8 bases between the germline ends. The CDR3 DNA reads as TGTGCCAGCAGCCCTTCATTGAACACTGAAGCTTTCTTT. Its translation is CASSPSLNTEAFF.

This clonotype has just a few counts. V gene TRBV6-1 combines with J gene TRBJ2-1, with 9 bases fitting TRBD2. Per germline, CDR1 MNHNS and CDR2 SASEGT. The CDR3 loop spans 15 amino acids. Losses at the gene ends were 5 bases for V and 6 bases for J; bases not matched to a gene: 8. As DNA, the CDR3 is TGTGCCAGCAGTCCCGGGACTAGCCGGCCCAATGAGCAGTTCTTC. Translating it yields CASSPGTSRPNEQFF.

This clonotype was seen ten or more times. This chain links TRBV2 with TRBJ1-1; TRBD1 agrees at 7 bases. J lost 10 bases, V lost 6 bases, and 11 bases had no gene match. This CDR3 spans 13 amino acids. Germline V gene data show CDR1 as SNHLY and CDR2 as FYNNEI. Here the CDR3 reads CASSRDSPIGAFF. The CDR3 nucleotides read TGTGCCAGCAGCCGGGACAGCCCAATTGGAGCTTTCTTT.